This T cell receptor (beta chain) appears in the sequencing data of a study of shared clonotypes between healthy human individuals (dated by TCRdb to 2020 to 2021). Context from the whole study: A few men and a couple of women, aged 18 to 49 years, made up the cohort. Different laboratories and diverse techniques were used to prepare libraries and sequence TCR repertoires, to increase sequencing depth and limit assay-specific biases. For each donor, three plates each were used for CD4 naive and CD4 memory, two plates were used for CD8 naive, and one plate was used for CD8 memory. To estimate repertoire size and how much clonotype sharing occurs between individuals, the study deeply sequenced the blood TCR repertoires of five healthy adults. Between about 0.85 and 9.5 billion PBMCs per donor were obtained by leukapheresis.

Worth noting for this clone: Which antigen it targets is not known. The sample holds no much larger clone one base away, and base qualities are not on file.

The donors were healthy, HIV-negative adults with no recently reported acute infections or vaccinations. Every donor was a Caucasian adult residing in Nashville, Tennessee, USA. Magnetic negative selection was used to enrich CD4+ T cells, after which naive cells were positively selected on CD45RA and the negative fraction became the memory subset. Blood was collected by leukapheresis, and PBMCs were isolated by Ficoll-Histopaque density gradient centrifugation and then cryopreserved in liquid nitrogen vapor phase. Analytical flow cytometry was used to check the purity and quantity of every magnetically sorted T cell population. From each sorted fraction, genomic DNA was isolated and quantified by UV absorbance on a Nanodrop 2000c. TCR CDR3 regions were amplified from genomic DNA by multiplex PCR using the deep immunoSEQ assay. Genomic DNA extracted from each cell subset was distributed evenly over all wells of several immunoSEQ 96-well plates, and each plate served as one replicate. Each replicate PCR for sorted subsets received roughly 200 ng genomic DNA, equal to 30,000 or so T cell genomes. Purified libraries were quantified with a Qubit 3.0 fluorometer, sized on a Bioanalyzer 2100, and re-quantified with the KAPA Library Quantification kit. A separate single-read 150-cycle Illumina NextSeq 550 flow cell was used to sequence each immunoSEQ 96-well plate. Processing in the source paper ran as follows. The immunoSEQ output contained only junctional sequences without quality scores, so filtering could not match that applied to full-length reads. To assign V/J genes and CDR3, sequences were annotated using PyIR, a Python wrapper for IgBLAST v1.9, with IMGT germline references. Reads were filtered out if the reads had weak V/J assignments (E-value above 1e-6), no CDR3, stop codons, out-of-frame junctions, or ambiguous translated residues. A V3J clonotype was defined by an identical inferred V gene, J gene, and CDR3 amino acid sequence. To compute the percentage overlap between repertoires, the number of shared unique clonotypes was divided by the size of the smaller repertoire. RTK rarefaction, the Chao1 estimator, and Recon v2.1 estimates of unobserved clonotypes were used to assess repertoire richness. OLGA was used to compute generation probabilities for all TCRbeta clonotypes that the gDNA method yielded from a handful of donors. Sourced from immuneACCESS, this table was stored by TCRdb with only in-frame sequences that have V and J called. A share of the clones is absent; for the studies checked, an unresolved V gene accounts for under half, and the remainder has no known explanation. The DNA gave D and trimming, while V, J and clone size come from that table. This sample gives about 2.3 million clones in total; over 85% of them show up just once. The biggest ten clones account for 0.35% to 0.5% of the sample.

The investigation overall reported the following: Based on pairwise subsampling, the degree of clonotype sharing among donors was expected to be affected by sequencing depth. Sampling was restricted to blood, and TCR repertoires in tissue are likely to differ from TCR repertoires in blood. The small number of donors limited the genetic and exposure-history diversity represented. Incomplete sequencing was indicated by rarefaction of sorted-subset datasets, despite the large sequencing depth. Naive subsets generally had larger estimated clonotype richness than memory subsets did. Across four donors, around 5% of naive CD4, roughly 3.3% of naive CD8, roughly 2.3% of memory CD4, and 0.4% of memory CD8 clonotypes were shared. Clonotypes shared by all four sorted-subset donors showed higher generation probabilities than non-shared clonotypes.

Trimming takes 5 bases from V and 0 bases from J, and the germline ends sit 17 bases apart. The CDR3 numbers 15 residues from cysteine through phenylalanine. The sequence is cut down to CDR3 DNA, 45 bases in frame from base 1. The germline V gene yields SQVTM for CDR1 and ANQGSEA for CDR2. The chain is encoded by TRBV29-1 joined to TRBJ2-7; the D segment could be TRBD2, given 5 matching bases. This TCR was recovered from a man aged 18 to 30 in good health. Some clones in this sample may be carry-over from other donors' samples. The sample was naive CD4+ T cells from PBMCs. Per the publication, the cell subset or site label means: CD45RA+ positively selected. The CDR3 is CSVRFSFGDSYEQYF. The nucleotides read TGCAGCGTTCGATTCTCATTCGGGGACTCCTACGAGCAGTACTTC.